The rows below give T cell receptor beta chains drawn from one sample of a study of CD8+ T cells in alopecia areata. The protocol was immunoSEQ multiplex PCR, while the TCRdb copy is restricted to in-frame clones and leaves out a portion. Here the sample spans about 64,000 clones, 44% being singletons. The sequenced sample consisted of NKG2D-low CD8+ T cells sorted from blood. These receptors originate from a human donor with alopecia areata. Each CDR3 is given with its conserved first and last residue. D genes are given only for firm matches. Not all rows give a size; the values are once, few, many and, for expanded clones, a class.

j_call: TRBJ2-7
clone_size: NA
d_call: TRBD2
v_call: TRBV11-2
cdr3_nt: TGTGCCAGCAGCGTCAGCGGGGGGCCCTACGAGCAGTACTTC
cdr3_aa: CASSVSGGPYEQYF

j_call: TRBJ2-7
clone_size: NA
d_call: NA
v_call: TRBV7-2
cdr3_nt: TGTGCCAGCAGCCCCAGCCGTGTGAACCCCTACGAGCAGTACTTC
cdr3_aa: CASSPSRVNPYEQYF

j_call: TRBJ2-2
clone_size: NA
d_call: NA
v_call: TRBV27
cdr3_nt: TGTGCCAGCAGTCCGCTTATGGAGGCCACCGGGGAGCTGTTTTTT
cdr3_aa: CASSPLMEATGELFF

j_call: TRBJ1-2
clone_size: NA
d_call: TRBD1
v_call: TRBV9
cdr3_nt: TGTGCCAGCAGCTCCAGGACAGGGGGCGGCTACACCTTC
cdr3_aa: CASSSRTGGGYTF

j_call: TRBJ2-5
clone_size: NA
d_call: TRBD2
v_call: TRBV2
cdr3_nt: TGTGCCAGCAGACCGAGGACTAGCGGTGAGACCCAGTACTTC
cdr3_aa: CASRPRTSGETQYF

j_call: TRBJ2-5
clone_size: NA
d_call: TRBD1
v_call: TRBV28
cdr3_nt: TGTGCCAGCAGGCATACCGACAGGGAGCCAGAGTTCGCCAGAGTAGAGACCCAGTACTTC
cdr3_aa: CASRHTDREPEFARVETQYF

j_call: TRBJ2-7
clone_size: few
d_call: NA
v_call: TRBV12-5
cdr3_nt: TGTGCTAGTGGTCCCTACAGCGGAACCTACGAGCAGTACTTC
cdr3_aa: CASGPYSGTYEQYF

j_call: TRBJ2-7
clone_size: NA
d_call: NA
v_call: TRBV27
cdr3_nt: TGTGCCAGCAGTGTCTCCTACGAGCAGTACTTC
cdr3_aa: CASSVSYEQYF

j_call: TRBJ2-7
clone_size: NA
d_call: TRBD2
v_call: TRBV2
cdr3_nt: TGTGCCAGCAGTGGAACCGGGACTAGGCGGTACGAGCAGTACTTC
cdr3_aa: CASSGTGTRRYEQYF

j_call: TRBJ1-1
clone_size: NA
d_call: NA
v_call: TRBV7-9
cdr3_nt: TGTGCCAGCAGCTTAGTTCAGGGGATGAACACTGAAGCTTTCTTT
cdr3_aa: CASSLVQGMNTEAFF

j_call: TRBJ2-1
clone_size: once
d_call: NA
v_call: TRBV7-2
cdr3_nt: TGTGCCAGCAGCTCCTCTGGGTACAATGAGCAGTTCTTC
cdr3_aa: CASSSSGYNEQFF

j_call: TRBJ2-2
clone_size: NA
d_call: NA
v_call: TRBV29-1
cdr3_nt: TGCAGCGTTGAAGATCGGGACGCTGACACCGGGGAGCTGTTTTTT
cdr3_aa: CSVEDRDADTGELFF

j_call: TRBJ2-1
clone_size: few
d_call: NA
v_call: TRBV7-9
cdr3_nt: TGTGCCAGCAGCCCCGGGACGCCTGATCGCTCCTACAATGAGCAGTTCTTC
cdr3_aa: CASSPGTPDRSYNEQFF

j_call: TRBJ2-7
clone_size: few
d_call: TRBD1
v_call: TRBV28
cdr3_nt: TGTGCCAGCAGTCGGGACAGCTACGAGCAGTACTTC
cdr3_aa: CASSRDSYEQYF

j_call: TRBJ2-3
clone_size: NA
d_call: TRBD2
v_call: TRBV9
cdr3_nt: TGTGCCAGCAGCGCCAGAGCGGGGGGGCCGACAGATACGCAGTATTTT
cdr3_aa: CASSARAGGPTDTQYF

j_call: TRBJ1-1
clone_size: NA
d_call: NA
v_call: TRBV29-1
cdr3_nt: TGCAGCGTTGAAGTGAACACTGAAGCTTTCTTT
cdr3_aa: CSVEVNTEAFF

j_call: TRBJ2-7
clone_size: NA
d_call: NA
v_call: TRBV27
cdr3_nt: TGTGCCAGCAGTAGGACTCCGGTCTACGAGCAGTACTTC
cdr3_aa: CASSRTPVYEQYF

j_call: TRBJ2-4
clone_size: few
d_call: NA
v_call: TRBV4-3
cdr3_nt: TGCGCCAGCAGCCCCGGGACCTACAAAAACATTCAGTACTTC
cdr3_aa: CASSPGTYKNIQYF

j_call: TRBJ1-2
clone_size: NA
d_call: NA
v_call: TRBV27
cdr3_nt: TGTGCCAGCAGTTTCCGGACGGACTATGGCTACACCTTC
cdr3_aa: CASSFRTDYGYTF

j_call: TRBJ2-1
clone_size: NA
d_call: NA
v_call: TRBV25-1
cdr3_nt: TGTGCCAGCAGTGGACAGAGAATCAATGAGCAGTTCTTC
cdr3_aa: CASSGQRINEQFF

j_call: TRBJ2-1
clone_size: NA
d_call: NA
v_call: TRBV29-1
cdr3_nt: TGCAGCGTCACCGATGAGCAGTTCTTC
cdr3_aa: CSVTDEQFF

j_call: TRBJ2-3
clone_size: once
d_call: NA
v_call: TRBV2
cdr3_nt: TGTGCCAGCAGTGAGGGACCTCCTAGCACAGATACGCAGTATTTT
cdr3_aa: CASSEGPPSTDTQYF

j_call: TRBJ1-5
clone_size: NA
d_call: NA
v_call: TRBV6-1
cdr3_nt: TGTGCCAGCGGATATCAGCCCCAGCATTTT
cdr3_aa: CASGYQPQHF

j_call: TRBJ2-3
clone_size: NA
d_call: TRBD2
v_call: TRBV6-4
cdr3_nt: TGTGCCAGCGGACCCGGGACTAGCGGCACAGATACGCAGTATTTT
cdr3_aa: CASGPGTSGTDTQYF

j_call: TRBJ2-1
clone_size: NA
d_call: NA
v_call: TRBV6-5
cdr3_nt: TGTGCCAGCAGTGGAGGGGGCGAGGAGTTCTTC
cdr3_aa: CASSGGGEEFF

j_call: TRBJ2-1
clone_size: NA
d_call: NA
v_call: TRBV30
cdr3_nt: TGTGCCTGGAATCGGCGGGACTGGGATGAGCAGTTCTTC
cdr3_aa: CAWNRRDWDEQFF

j_call: TRBJ2-1
clone_size: NA
d_call: TRBD1
v_call: TRBV5-1
cdr3_nt: TGCGCCAGCAGCTGGACAGGGGGCGCTTCGAATGAGCAGTTCTTC
cdr3_aa: CASSWTGGASNEQFF

j_call: TRBJ1-1
clone_size: NA
d_call: NA
v_call: TRBV29-1
cdr3_nt: TGCAGCGTTGAAGGCAGGAACACTGAAGCTTTCTTT
cdr3_aa: CSVEGRNTEAFF

j_call: TRBJ2-7
clone_size: NA
d_call: NA
v_call: TRBV2
cdr3_nt: TGTGCCAGCAGTGCACCCAAGAGCGGTCCGTCCTACGAGCAGTACTTC
cdr3_aa: CASSAPKSGPSYEQYF

j_call: TRBJ2-5
clone_size: NA
d_call: NA
v_call: TRBV5-4
cdr3_nt: TGTGCCAGCGGCTTGACCGAGACCCAGTACTTC
cdr3_aa: CASGLTETQYF

j_call: TRBJ2-2
clone_size: few
d_call: NA
v_call: TRBV19
cdr3_nt: TGTGCCAGTAGTATAGTAGCGGCCACCGGGGAGCTGTTTTTT
cdr3_aa: CASSIVAATGELFF

j_call: TRBJ1-5
clone_size: NA
d_call: NA
v_call: TRBV7-3
cdr3_nt: TGTGCCACTGTGGGGGGTCTTAGCAATCAGCCCCAGCATTTT
cdr3_aa: CATVGGLSNQPQHF

j_call: TRBJ2-3
clone_size: few
d_call: NA
v_call: TRBV7-3
cdr3_nt: TGTGCCAGCAGCTTCCAGGGTACTAGCACAGATACGCAGTATTTT
cdr3_aa: CASSFQGTSTDTQYF

j_call: TRBJ2-3
clone_size: few
d_call: NA
v_call: TRBV30
cdr3_nt: TGTGCCTGGAGTTGGAGTTCAGATACGCAGTATTTT
cdr3_aa: CAWSWSSDTQYF

j_call: TRBJ2-1
clone_size: NA
d_call: NA
v_call: TRBV18
cdr3_nt: TGTGCCAGCTCACTCCCCAGGGGTATCCACACGGATGAGCAGTTCTTC
cdr3_aa: CASSLPRGIHTDEQFF

j_call: TRBJ2-5
clone_size: NA
d_call: NA
v_call: TRBV7-9
cdr3_nt: TGTGCCAGCAGCGGGAGGCGGGCTTCCTGGGAGACCCAGTACTTC
cdr3_aa: CASSGRRASWETQYF

j_call: TRBJ2-7
clone_size: few
d_call: TRBD2
v_call: TRBV7-2
cdr3_nt: TGTGCCAGCAGCTTAGAGGTAGCGGGAAGCTACGAGCAGTACTTC
cdr3_aa: CASSLEVAGSYEQYF

j_call: TRBJ2-3
clone_size: few
d_call: NA
v_call: TRBV6-4
cdr3_nt: TGTGCCAGCAGTGACTCGGCGGGGTCCACAGATACGCAGTATTTT
cdr3_aa: CASSDSAGSTDTQYF

j_call: TRBJ2-7
clone_size: few
d_call: TRBD1
v_call: TRBV7-9
cdr3_nt: TGTGCCAGCAGCACCCGGGACAGGGACTCCTACGAGCAGTACTTC
cdr3_aa: CASSTRDRDSYEQYF

j_call: TRBJ2-7
clone_size: NA
d_call: TRBD2
v_call: TRBV7-9
cdr3_nt: TGTGCCAGCAGCGTTAGCGGGAGGTTCCACGAGCAGTACTTC
cdr3_aa: CASSVSGRFHEQYF

j_call: TRBJ2-1
clone_size: NA
d_call: TRBD2
v_call: TRBV29-1
cdr3_nt: TGCAGCGTTTGCCATGGACTAGCGGGAGTTCAGGAGCAGTTCTTC
cdr3_aa: CSVCHGLAGVQEQFF

j_call: TRBJ1-1
clone_size: NA
d_call: TRBD1
v_call: TRBV27
cdr3_nt: TGTGCCAGCGGACAGGGGATGGGGACTGAAGCTTTCTTT
cdr3_aa: CASGQGMGTEAFF

j_call: TRBJ2-1
clone_size: NA
d_call: TRBD2
v_call: TRBV5-1
cdr3_nt: TGCGCCAGCAGCTGGGGTATTAGCGGGTTCTTATATGAGCAGTTCTTC
cdr3_aa: CASSWGISGFLYEQFF

j_call: TRBJ1-3
clone_size: few
d_call: NA
v_call: TRBV6-6
cdr3_nt: TGTGCCGGCAGTTACTCGATAACGCAGAGGCTCCCCACCATATATTTT
cdr3_aa: CAGSYSITQRLPTIYF